The 23 T cell receptor beta chains below all came from one sample that was sequenced in a study of cytomegalovirus exposure and HLA in healthy donors. The PCR employed 60 Vbeta primers together with 13 Jbeta primers. Profiled with immunoSEQ multiplex PCR; TCRdb holds only in-frame clones, not every one. The sample lists fewer than 150,000 clones, 65% to 80% occurring once. The specimen was PBMCs. These receptors were taken from a middle-aged woman in good health and CMV-seropositive.

In DNA, the CDR3 is TGTGCCAGCACCGGGGACAGGAGATTCAATGAGCAGTTCTTC. Protein sequence: CASTGDRRFNEQFF. V gene TRBV5-6 combines with J gene TRBJ2-1; 8 bases agree with TRBD1. Germline V gene data show CDR1 as SGHDT and CDR2 as YYEEEE. CDR3 length: 14 residues. The V gene end was trimmed by 6 bases and the J gene end by 6 bases; junction bases not matched to a gene: 8. Based on the CDR3 plus reference TRBV5-6 and TRBJ2-1, the full variable domain is DAGVTQSPTHLIKTRGQQVTLRCSPKSGHDTVSWYQQALGQGPQFIFQYYEEEERQRGNFPDRFSGHQFPNYSSELNVNALLLGDSALYLCASTGDRRFNEQFFGPGTRLTVL.

This clone was detected only once. The gene calls are TRBV29-1 and TRBJ1-2; tentative D call: TRBD1 (6 bases). The V end was cut by 7 bases, the J end by 4 bases, with 19 bases between. The CDR3 consists of 14 residues. In germline, CDR1 is SQVTM, CDR2 ANQGSEA. CDR3 sequence (DNA): TGCAGCGCAAAACCCCAGGGAGGGGGCTATGGCTACACCTTC. Its protein is CSAKPQGGGYGYTF. Using reference TRBV29-1 and TRBJ1-2 for the parts outside the CDR3, the full variable domain is SAVISQKPSRDICQRGTSLTIQCQVDSQVTMMFWYRQQPGQSLTLIATANQGSEATYESGFVIDKFPISRPNLTFSTLTVSNMSPEDSSIYLCSAKPQGGGYGYTFGSGTRLTVV.

V is TRBV7-9 and J is TRBJ2-7; D may be TRBD1 (7 bases). This CDR3 spans 14 amino acids. Germline V CDR1 and CDR2: SEHNR, FQNEAQ (reference sequence). V lost 6 bases to trimming and J lost 4 bases, with 16 bases between them. CDR3 residues: CASRATGEEYEQYF. For the CDR3, the DNA is TGTGCCAGCAGGGCAACAGGGGAGGAATACGAGCAGTACTTC.

This clone was recorded only once. This chain connects TRBV29-1 to TRBJ2-2, with D possibly matching TRBD2 (5 bases). Germline V CDR1 and CDR2: SQVTM, ANQGSEA. V lost 3 bases, J lost 1 base, and 6 bases lay in between. The CDR3 is 13 residues long. CDR3 coding DNA: TGCAGCGTTGATGCGGGGAACACCGGGGAGCTGTTTTTT. The encoded protein is CSVDAGNTGELFF.

The chain recombines TRBV6-4 with TRBJ1-5, with a possible D match to TRBD1 (6 bases). Germline V gene data show CDR1 as MRHNA and CDR2 as SNTAGT. This CDR3 contains 14 residues. The ends were cut back, 4 bases at V and 2 bases at J, with 9 bases in the middle. The CDR3 reads CASSARGGNQPQHF. CDR3 in DNA: TGTGCCAGCAGTGCCAGGGGCGGCAATCAGCCCCAGCATTTT.

With respect to this clone: The same CDR3 is also encoded by other DNA sequences in this sample. The V call is TRBV5-1, the J call TRBJ2-7; D might be TRBD2 (6 bases). V was pared by 1 base and J by 7 bases, with 9 bases between. CDR1 and CDR2 (germline): SGHRS, YFSETQ. The CDR3 spans 12 residues. CDR3 sequence: CASSLPGDEQYF. CDR3 coding DNA: TGCGCCAGCAGCTTGCCGGGAGATGAGCAGTACTTC.

The V call is TRBV7-2, the J call TRBJ2-1; weak D call: TRBD2 (6 bases). Between the trimmed V and J ends, which lost 1 base and 0 bases, there was a span of 10 bases. CDR3 length: 16 residues. CDR1 is SGHTA, CDR2 FQGNSA, per germline. For the CDR3, the DNA is TGTGCCAGCAGCTTAGGCGGGGCAAGCTCCTACAATGAGCAGTTCTTC. This encodes CASSLGGASSYNEQFF.

This chain uses TRBV7-9 with TRBJ2-7; D is undetermined. Germline CDR1 SEHNR, CDR2 FQNEAQ (reference sequence). The V end was cut by 5 bases, the J end by 4 bases, with 15 bases between. The CDR3 totals 14 residues. As DNA, the CDR3 is TGTGCCAGCAGCCCTCCTAACGAGTGGTACGAGCAGTACTTC. Protein product: CASSPPNEWYEQYF.

The V and J genes are TRBV5-6 and TRBJ2-5, with D possibly matching TRBD2 (7 bases). This CDR3 spans 14 amino acids. Germline-derived CDR1 and CDR2 are SGHDT and YYEEEE. Trimming removed 2 bases at V and 5 bases at J, with 13 bases between. In nucleotides, the CDR3 is TGTGCCAGCAGCTTTCGGGGGGCTCGGGAGACCCAGTACTTC. Translating gives CASSFRGARETQYF.

The chain joins TRBV18 to TRBJ2-7; D possibly corresponds to TRBD1 (5 bases). V was shortened by 2 bases and J by 5 bases, with 10 bases between the two germline ends. From germline, CDR1 is KGHSH and CDR2 LQKENI. The CDR3 runs to 13 residues. In DNA form, the CDR3 reads TGTGCCAGCTCACCAGGGCAGGGCCACGAGCAGTACTTC. Translation: CASSPGQGHEQYF.

The chain joins TRBV27 to TRBJ2-5, with 10 bases identical to TRBD2. Germline V lookup: CDR1 MNHEY, CDR2 SMNVEV (reference sequence). With V trimmed by 1 base and J by 7 bases, 3 bases remained unmatched. The CDR3 consists of 14 residues. The CDR3 region is CASSLFSGGSTQYF. DNA of the CDR3: TGTGCCAGCAGTTTATTTAGCGGGGGGTCGACCCAGTACTTC.

V and J are TRBV7-9 and TRBJ1-4; weak D call: TRBD1 (5 bases). The V end lost 6 bases, the J end lost 7 bases, and 18 bases lay between the germline ends. The CDR3 is made up of 15 amino acids. The germline gives CDR1 SEHNR, CDR2 FQNEAQ (reference sequence). The CDR3 DNA reads TGTGCCAGCAGTCCCGGACACCAAACTGGTGAAAAACTGTTTTTT. Its translation is CASSPGHQTGEKLFF.

A few counts support this clone. The chain couples TRBV4-3 to TRBJ1-2, with 10 bases that match TRBD1. Germline CDR1 reads LGHNA; CDR2 reads YSLEER. CDR3 length: 18 residues. The junction had 19 bases not matched to a gene; V was cut back by 0 bases and J by 12 bases. The CDR3 loop is CASSQEPYGQGVVMANTF. In DNA, the CDR3 is TGCGCCAGCAGCCAAGAACCATATGGACAGGGGGTCGTTATGGCTAACACCTTC.

This chain links TRBV5-4 with TRBJ1-1; a possible D gene is TRBD1 (6 bases). Between the trimmed V and J ends, which lost 4 bases and 3 bases, there was a span of 16 bases. The CDR3 runs to 15 residues. From germline, CDR1 is SGHNT and CDR2 YYREEE (reference sequence). CDR3 nucleotides: TGTGCCAGCAGCCGAGGGACACCTGGAGACACTGAAGCTTTCTTT. Amino acid sequence: CASSRGTPGDTEAFF.

The chain combines TRBV7-9 with TRBJ1-5; 10 positions agree with TRBD1. This CDR3 comprises 16 residues. Trimming at V came to 5 bases and at J to 2 bases, leaving 6 bases not matched to a gene. Germline V CDR1 and CDR2: SEHNR, FQNEAQ (reference sequence). CDR3 bases: TGTGCCAGCAGCCGGCTCGGGACAGGGGGCAATCAGCCCCAGCATTTT. The encoded protein is CASSRLGTGGNQPQHF.

The chain links TRBV6-1 to TRBJ2-3; D unclear. This CDR3 is 14 amino acids long. V was trimmed by 2 bases and J by 3 bases, leaving 9 bases between them. Germline V gene data show CDR1 as MNHNS and CDR2 as SASEGT. The CDR3 bases are TGTGCCAGCAGTGAATTGTCTATTACAGATACGCAGTATTTT. This gives the protein CASSELSITDTQYF.

This sequence joins TRBV2 and TRBJ2-5; D is perhaps TRBD2 (5 bases). V shed 6 bases and J shed 4 bases, with 24 bases lying between them. This CDR3 has 17 residues. CDR1 SNHLY and CDR2 FYNNEI come from the germline V gene. The CDR3 DNA follows: TGTGCCAGCAGCCTCCGCCCCCGTCGGACTGCGGGAGAGACCCAGTACTTC. It is translated as CASSLRPRRTAGETQYF.

This clone showed up just a few times. V is TRBV15 and J is TRBJ2-7; D perhaps matches TRBD2 (6 bases). Germline V gene sequence: CDR1 LNHNV, CDR2 YYDKDF (reference sequence). V was trimmed by 1 base and J by 2 bases, leaving 15 bases between them. The CDR3 has 16 amino acids. The CDR3 loop reads CATSRGSGGVTYEQYF. CDR3 sequence (DNA): TGTGCCACCAGCAGAGGTTCAGGAGGGGTCACCTACGAGCAGTACTTC. Complete variable domain (other parts from reference TRBV15 and TRBJ2-7): DAMVIQNPRYQVTQFGKPVTLSCSQTLNHNVMYWYQQKSSQAPKLLFHYYDKDFNNEADTPDNFQSRRPNTSFCFLDIRSPGLGDTAMYLCATSRGSGGVTYEQYFGPGTRLTVT.

The count of this clone is one. V is TRBV2 and J is TRBJ1-4; the match to TRBD1 covers 11 bases. Germline loops: CDR1 SNHLY, CDR2 FYNNEI. V gave up 6 bases and J gave up 8 bases; unmatched junction bases: 2. The CDR3 extends over 13 amino acids. The CDR3 nucleotides are TGTGCCAGCAGAGGGACAGGGGGGGAAAAACTGTTTTTT. It codes for CASRGTGGEKLFF. The full variable domain, its missing parts supplied by reference TRBV2 and TRBJ1-4, is EPEVTQTPSHQVTQMGQEVILRCVPISNHLYFYWYRQILGQKVEFLVSFYNNEISEKSEIFDDQFSVERPDGSNFTLKIRSTKLEDSAMYFCASRGTGGEKLFFGSGTQLSVL.

The chain combines TRBV2 with TRBJ2-5; 7 bases are a match to TRBD2. The J call may not be correct, given that the DNA end is closer to TRBJ2-7. In germline, CDR1 is SNHLY, CDR2 FYNNEI. CDR3 size: 15 residues. The CDR3, as DNA: TGTGCCAGCAGTGATCCAACGGGAGGTCTCTACGAGCAGTACTTC. Its translation is CASSDPTGGLYEQYF.

The chain combines TRBV7-3 with TRBJ2-7, with D perhaps TRBD2 (5 bases). Germline V lookup: CDR1 SGHTA, CDR2 FQGTGA. Between the trimmed V and J ends, which lost 1 base and 2 bases, there was a span of 12 bases. The CDR3 contains 15 residues. DNA for the CDR3: TGTGCCAGCAGCTTAAGTCGCGGGTTCCCCTACGAGCAGTACTTC. It codes for CASSLSRGFPYEQYF.

The chain recombines TRBV5-6 with TRBJ1-2; no clear D gene. Per the germline V gene, CDR1 is SGHDT and CDR2 is YYEEEE. With 0 bases removed from V and 8 bases from J, the gap between germline ends came to 5 bases. CDR3 length equals 11 residues. The DNA for the CDR3 is TGTGCCAGCAGCTTGGGTCTGGGCTACACCTTC. As protein: CASSLGLGYTF.

The chain links TRBV27 to TRBJ1-6; D is ambiguous. CDR1 and CDR2 (germline): MNHEY, SMNVEV (reference sequence). The CDR3 is 12 amino acids. The ends were cut back, 3 bases at V and 6 bases at J, with 3 bases in the middle. The CDR3 DNA reads as TGTGCCAGCAGTTTTATTAATTCACCCCTCCACTTT. Protein: CASSFINSPLHF.